The 31 T cell receptor beta chains below were found in one sample sequenced in a study of cytomegalovirus exposure and HLA in healthy donors. 60 Vbeta and 13 Jbeta primers were used in PCR. TCRdb's copy holds only in-frame clones and misses some; the assay was immunoSEQ multiplex PCR. The sample contains 310,000 or so clones, about 90% of which appear only once. The sequenced sample consisted of PBMCs. The receptors originated from a woman aged 18-35 years in good health and CMV-seronegative.

The chain couples TRBV5-4 to TRBJ2-3, with 9 bases aligning to TRBD2. With V trimmed by 4 bases and J by 7 bases, 7 bases remained unmatched. Germline V gene lookup returns CDR1 SGHNT and CDR2 YYREEE (reference sequence). This CDR3 comprises 14 residues. The CDR3 coding sequence is TGTGCCAGCAGCCGAAAGACTAGCGGCTATACGCAGTATTTT. The encoded protein is CASSRKTSGYTQYF.

Notes on this clone: The junction differs from germline at one of its ends, possibly a read error. This chain connects TRBV20-1 to TRBJ1-2, with D tentatively TRBD1 (5 bases). Germline CDR1 DFQATT, CDR2 SNEGSKA (reference sequence). The CDR3 length is 11 residues. The CDR3 coding sequence is TGCAGTGCTGAACGGGGGAATGGCTACCCCTTC. Its translation is CSAERGNGYPF.

V and J are TRBV15 and TRBJ1-5; perhaps TRBD1 as D (6 bases). Deletions cut 5 bases from V and 0 bases from J, with 14 bases between. Per the germline V gene, CDR1 is LNHNV and CDR2 is YYDKDF (reference sequence). The CDR3 runs 16 residues. The CDR3 is CATSGYRAYSNQPQHF. The CDR3 region has the DNA TGTGCCACCAGCGGATACAGGGCATATAGCAATCAGCCCCAGCATTTT.

The rearrangement joins TRBV11-2 to TRBJ2-1, with 9 bases aligning to TRBD2. Germline CDR1 SGHAT, CDR2 FQNNGV. V shed 4 bases and J 7 bases; nucleotides not matched to a gene: 8. The CDR3 sequence is 15 residues long. CDR3 coding DNA: TGTGCCAGCAGCTCGACTAGCGGCGTTGATAATGAGCAGTTCTTC. Protein product: CASSSTSGVDNEQFF. Full variable domain (outside the CDR3, taken from reference TRBV11-2 and TRBJ2-1): EAGVAQSPRYKIIEKRQSVAFWCNPISGHATLYWYQQILGQGPKLLIQFQNNGVVDDSQLPKDRFSAERLKGVDSTLKIQPAKLEDSAVYLCASSSTSGVDNEQFFGPGTRLTVL.

V and J are TRBV27 and TRBJ1-2, with unresolved D. Trimming cost V 5 bases and J 8 bases, with 18 bases left between them. Germline loops: CDR1 MNHEY, CDR2 SMNVEV (reference sequence). This CDR3 is 14 amino acids long. CDR3 in amino acids: CASSLSGGIGGYTF. The CDR3 DNA reads as TGTGCCAGCAGTCTCTCCGGAGGGATCGGAGGCTACACCTTC.

V is TRBV7-9 and J is TRBJ2-7, with TRBD1 matching over 11 bases. The J segment lost 2 bases and the V segment lost 4 bases, leaving 4 bases of the junction unmatched. Germline CDR1 reads SEHNR; CDR2 reads FQNEAQ (reference sequence). CDR3 length: 15 amino acids. The CDR3 DNA follows: TGTGCCAGCAGCTCTCCGGGACAGGGGGCCTACGAGCAGTACTTC. Encoded protein: CASSSPGQGAYEQYF.

The chain has TRBV6-6 and TRBJ1-2, with no clear D. Germline V gene lookup returns CDR1 MNHNY and CDR2 SVGAGI (reference sequence). Trimming stripped 5 bases from V and 0 bases from J, with 13 bases between. The CDR3 spans 15 residues. CDR3 bases: TGTGCCAGCAGTGCCGGGTCCAAAGCTAACTATGGCTACACCTTC. Its translation: CASSAGSKANYGYTF.

The chain couples TRBV15 to TRBJ1-5; 7 bases agree with TRBD1. This CDR3 comprises 15 residues. Germline V lookup: CDR1 LNHNV, CDR2 YYDKDF (reference sequence). V was pared by 0 bases and J by 5 bases, with 4 bases of the junction left unmatched. As DNA, the CDR3 is TGTGCCACCAGCAGAGATAGACAGGGATATCAGCCCCAGCATTTT. Its translation: CATSRDRQGYQPQHF.

V gene TRBV9 combines with J gene TRBJ2-7; 11 bases line up with TRBD2. Germline V gene lookup returns CDR1 SGDLS and CDR2 YYNGEE. V lost 3 bases and J lost 6; bases outside the gene matches: 8. The CDR3 totals 15 residues. CDR3 nucleotides: TGTGCCAGCAGCGCCGATAGCGGGGGGGTCCCCGAGCAGTACTTC. Encoded protein: CASSADSGGVPEQYF.

The chain joins TRBV2 to TRBJ2-5; TRBD1 might be the D (6 bases). The DNA matches TRBJ2-7 better at its end, which makes the J call doubtful. CDR3 length equals 14 residues. The germline V gene encodes CDR1 SNHLY and CDR2 FYNNEI. The CDR3 sequence is CASSTTGNFYEQYF. The CDR3 nucleotides are TGTGCCAGCAGTACGACAGGTAATTTCTACGAGCAGTACTTC.

The chain recombines TRBV7-3 with TRBJ1-2; no clear D gene. The V end lost 5 bases, the J end lost 3 bases, and 7 bases lay between the germline ends. The CDR3 totals 12 residues. Germline-derived CDR1 and CDR2 are SGHTA and FQGTGA. The CDR3 DNA sequence: TGTGCCAGCAGCATGGGAGACTATGGCTACACCTTC. It translates to CASSMGDYGYTF.

The chain employs TRBV7-7 and TRBJ2-3; 11 bases agree with TRBD2. The CDR3 runs to 15 residues. Losses at the gene ends were 1 base for V and 6 bases for J; bases not matched to a gene: 3. CDR1 and CDR2 (germline): SSHAT, FNYEAQ (reference sequence). This CDR3 reads CASSLGLAGSDTQYF. Here the CDR3 DNA reads TGTGCCAGCAGCTTAGGACTAGCGGGATCCGATACGCAGTATTTT.

To note about this clone: This sample includes further DNA sequences coding for the same CDR3. V gene TRBV2 combines with J gene TRBJ1-2; 7 bases line up with TRBD1. The ends lost 5 bases at V and 2 bases at J; junction bases unmatched: 2. CDR3 length equals 13 residues. Germline lookup yields CDR1 SNHLY and CDR2 FYNNEI. The CDR3 reads CASSLQGNYGYTF. In nucleotides, the CDR3 is TGTGCCAGCAGTTTACAGGGGAACTATGGCTACACCTTC. Full variable domain (rest looked up from reference TRBV2 and TRBJ1-2): EPEVTQTPSHQVTQMGQEVILRCVPISNHLYFYWYRQILGQKVEFLVSFYNNEISEKSEIFDDQFSVERPDGSNFTLKIRSTKLEDSAMYFCASSLQGNYGYTFGSGTRLTVV.

This clone appeared once. The rearrangement joins TRBV30 to TRBJ2-7; D is possibly TRBD2 (5 bases). Trimming removed 5 bases at V and 2 bases at J, with 7 bases between. The CDR3 runs to 11 residues. Per the germline V gene, CDR1 is GTSNPN and CDR2 is SVGIG (reference sequence). The CDR3 nucleotides read TGTGCCTGGCGGGGTCCCTACGAGCAGTACTTC. Protein: CAWRGPYEQYF. The full variable domain, rest sourced from reference TRBV30 and TRBJ2-7, is SQTIHQWPATLVQPVGSPLSLECTVEGTSNPNLYWYRQAAGRGLQLLFYSVGIGQISSEVPQNLSASRPQDRQFILSSKKLLLSDSGFYLCAWRGPYEQYFGPGTRLTVT.

The chain uses TRBV7-2 and TRBJ2-6; D not certain. The CDR3 loop spans 17 amino acids. Looked up from germline, CDR1 is SGHTA and CDR2 is FQGNSA. The ends were cut back, 2 bases at V and 0 bases at J, with 11 bases in the middle. The CDR3 reads CASSLSATGSGANVLTF. In DNA form, the CDR3 reads TGTGCCAGCAGCTTAAGCGCAACCGGCTCTGGGGCCAACGTCCTGACTTTC.

The chain is built from TRBV27 and TRBJ2-7; 8 bases agree with TRBD2. V shed 5 bases and J 2 bases; nucleotides not matched to a gene: 11. This CDR3 has 16 residues. Germline values: CDR1 MNHEY, CDR2 SMNVEV (reference sequence). The CDR3 region is CASSPRGRGVTYEQYF. The CDR3, as DNA: TGTGCCAGCAGTCCGCGTGGGCGGGGGGTAACCTACGAGCAGTACTTC.

This chain links TRBV7-8 with TRBJ2-1; 8 nucleotides align to TRBD2. Germline CDR1 SGHVS, CDR2 FQNEAQ. V shed 1 base, J shed 0 bases, and the junction held 14 bases outside the gene matches. CDR3 size: 20 residues. The CDR3 sequence is CASSLGLRGGNSDSYNEQFF. Written as DNA, the CDR3 is TGTGCCAGCAGCTTAGGGTTACGGGGGGGCAACTCCGACTCCTACAATGAGCAGTTCTTC.

As for this clone: The junction departs from the called germline gene at one end, perhaps through a read error. The V call is TRBV27, the J call TRBJ1-6; D is ambiguous. Germline V gene data show CDR1 as MNHEY and CDR2 as SMNVEV (reference sequence). The CDR3 sequence is 14 residues long. CDR3 coding DNA: TGTGCCAGCAGTTTCGCCTCCTATAATTCCCCCCTCCACTTT. Its protein product is CASSFASYNSPLHF.

As for this clone: The junction departs from germline at one end; a sequencing error may be responsible. This sequence joins TRBV2 and TRBJ1-2; D is perhaps TRBD1 (5 bases). Germline lookup yields CDR1 SNHLY and CDR2 FYNNEI. This CDR3 has 11 residues. The CDR3 DNA sequence: TGTGCCGGAGGGGTTGACTATCGCTACACCTTC. Protein product: CAGGVDYRYTF.

The V call is TRBV10-2, the J call TRBJ2-1, with TRBD1 matching over 8 bases. This CDR3 is 13 amino acids long. Germline V gene data show CDR1 as WSHSY and CDR2 as SAAADI. V gave up 8 bases and J gave up 4 bases; unmatched junction bases: 4. This chain's CDR3 is CASWDRSYNEQFF. The CDR3, as DNA: TGCGCCAGCTGGGACAGGAGTTACAATGAGCAGTTCTTC.

The chain combines TRBV13 with TRBJ2-1, with 9 bases fitting TRBD2. This CDR3 has 17 amino acids. J was trimmed by 6 bases and V by 5 bases; bases with no gene match: 14. Germline V gene sequence: CDR1 PRHDT, CDR2 FYEKMQ (reference sequence). The chain's CDR3 is CASSPWGAGGGANEQFF. The CDR3 DNA reads TGTGCCAGCAGCCCCTGGGGAGCGGGGGGCGGGGCCAATGAGCAGTTCTTC.

The V and J genes are TRBV6-5 and TRBJ2-5; tentative D call: TRBD1 (6 bases). Trimming pared 0 bases from V and 2 bases from J, leaving 7 bases between. Per the germline V gene, CDR1 is MNHEY and CDR2 is SVGAGI. This CDR3 has 14 amino acids. The CDR3: CASSYSQGQETQYF. DNA for the CDR3: TGTGCCAGCAGTTACTCCCAGGGGCAAGAGACCCAGTACTTC.

The J gene is TRBJ1-4, the V gene TRBV7-6; 7 bases are shared with TRBD1. The CDR3 has 14 residues. V trimming: 3 bases; J trimming: 6 bases; junction bases outside the gene matches: 4. Germline assignment: CDR1 SGHVS and CDR2 FNYEAQ. The CDR3 region has the DNA TGTGCCAGCAGCTTCTTAGGGGGCGATGAAAAACTGTTTTTT. Translated: CASSFLGGDEKLFF. Full variable domain (outside the CDR3, taken from reference TRBV7-6 and TRBJ1-4): GAGVSQSPRYKVTKRGQDVALRCDPISGHVSLYWYRQALGQGPEFLTYFNYEAQQDKSGLPNDRFSAERPEGSISTLTIQRTEQRDSAMYRCASSFLGGDEKLFFGSGTQLSVL.

The genes are TRBV11-2 and TRBJ1-1, with 8 bases fitting TRBD1. J gave up 2 bases and V 4 bases, and 6 bases lay outside the gene matches. CDR3 length: 15 amino acids. Germline CDR1 is SGHAT and CDR2 is FQNNGV. The CDR3 nucleotides are TGTGCCAGCAGCTGGGGGCAGGGGGCTAACACTGAAGCTTTCTTT. The encoded protein is CASSWGQGANTEAFF.

The chain uses TRBV6-6 and TRBJ1-2; 7 bases agree with TRBD1. The CDR3 is made up of 13 amino acids. With V trimmed by 9 bases and J by 4 bases, 8 bases remained unmatched. Germline assignment: CDR1 MNHNY and CDR2 SVGAGI (reference sequence). This CDR3 is CASTRQGLYGYTF. CDR3 nucleotide sequence: TGTGCCAGTACCCGACAGGGCCTCTATGGCTACACCTTC.

This chain connects TRBV19 to TRBJ1-1; D gene unclear. This CDR3 has 13 amino acids. V dropped 8 bases and J dropped 3 bases, with 13 bases sitting between them. CDR1 LNHDA and CDR2 SQIVND come from the germline V gene (reference sequence). The CDR3 DNA is TGTGCCAGTTGGAGTTTCGTCGACACTGAAGCTTTCTTT. It translates to CASWSFVDTEAFF.

This chain connects TRBV2 to TRBJ2-3; 9 nucleotides match TRBD2. Unmatched junction bases numbered 10, after V lost 1 base and J lost 8 bases. Germline V lookup: CDR1 SNHLY, CDR2 FYNNEI. The CDR3 loop spans 16 amino acids. The CDR3 protein is CASSEGFAAGGVTQYF. CDR3 bases: TGTGCCAGCAGTGAAGGCTTTGCAGCGGGGGGCGTTACGCAGTATTTT. Based on the CDR3 plus reference TRBV2 and TRBJ2-3, the full variable domain is EPEVTQTPSHQVTQMGQEVILRCVPISNHLYFYWYRQILGQKVEFLVSFYNNEISEKSEIFDDQFSVERPDGSNFTLKIRSTKLEDSAMYFCASSEGFAAGGVTQYFGPGTRLTVL.

This chain connects TRBV19 to TRBJ1-1; 10 nucleotides line up with TRBD1. The J segment lost 10 bases and the V segment lost 1 base, leaving 9 bases of the junction unmatched. Per germline, CDR1 LNHDA and CDR2 SQIVND (reference sequence). CDR3 size: 15 residues. The CDR3 region is CASSIGYIRDRGAFF. The DNA for the CDR3 is TGTGCCAGTAGTATAGGGTATATCCGGGACAGGGGAGCTTTCTTT.

The chain is built from TRBV15 and TRBJ1-1; tentative D call: TRBD1 (5 bases). Trimming pared 0 bases from V and 1 base from J, leaving 6 bases between. Germline CDR1 LNHNV, CDR2 YYDKDF (reference sequence). This CDR3 comprises 14 residues. CDR3 sequence reads: CATSRDQGNTEAFF. CDR3 in DNA: TGTGCCACCAGCAGAGATCAGGGGAACACTGAAGCTTTCTTT.

This chain connects TRBV9 to TRBJ2-3, with 15 nucleotides matching TRBD2. The V and J ends lost 3 bases and 3 bases, in that order; junction bases with no gene match: 8. The CDR3 spans 18 residues. Germline values: CDR1 SGDLS, CDR2 YYNGEE. CDR3 in amino acids: CASSGTGLAGGPTDTQYF. Here the CDR3 DNA reads TGTGCCAGCAGCGGAACCGGACTAGCGGGGGGGCCAACAGATACGCAGTATTTT.

This sequence joins TRBV7-9 and TRBJ2-1; 7 bases match TRBD2. The CDR3 has 17 amino acids. The V segment lost 4 bases and the J segment 8 bases; nucleotides outside the gene matches: 17. The V gene's germline CDR1 is SEHNR and CDR2 FQNEAQ (reference sequence). In DNA form, the CDR3 reads TGTGCCAGCAGCTCCCCCGCCGGCGGGGGATCGAAGGATGAGCAGTTCTTC. Translated: CASSSPAGGGSKDEQFF.